These T cell receptor beta chains were read from a single sample in a study of blood T cell repertoires in COVID-19. Using immunoSEQ multiplex PCR, the repertoire was profiled, and TCRdb retains in-frame clones only, with some absent. Found here are around 190,000 clones, 70% to 90% of them singletons; the top ten hold approximately 25%. Sequenced: PBMCs or T cells enriched from blood (not recorded which). The receptors derive from a woman aged 40 to 50 in a cohort exposed to, infected with or recovered from COVID-19 (not recorded which). Both conserved end residues are part of each CDR3.

TRBV3-1/TRBV3-2,TRBJ1-4,CASSRVPGHDNEKLFF
TRBV7-9,TRBJ1-5,CASSLGVNSPNQPQHF
TRBV2,TRBJ2-7,CASSDWQGASEQYF
TRBV19,TRBJ1-3,CASSIKWDRGHSSGNTIYF
TRBV5-1,TRBJ2-7,CASSLGGLASDEQYF
TRBV5-4,TRBJ2-2,CASSGTANTGELFF
TRBV5-1,TRBJ2-2,CASSPGTSGTTGELFF
TRBV2,TRBJ1-2,CASREFTGTGIF
TRBV28,TRBJ2-3,CASSFVSGRVGDTQYF
TRBV11-2,TRBJ1-1,CASSSTGNTEAFF
TRBV3-1/TRBV3-2,TRBJ1-1,CASSPIRGTQGAGTEAFF
TRBV28,TRBJ1-1,CASSLRFIEAFF
TRBV7-9,TRBJ2-7,CASSSSGSSYEQYF
TRBV19,TRBJ2-7,CASSIRQLGTGLEQYF
TRBV13,TRBJ2-2,CASSYGLAGRTGELFF
TRBV5-5,TRBJ2-7,CASSQVGDNSYEQYF
TRBV27,TRBJ2-7,CASRLTGGEYEQYF
TRBV6-5,TRBJ1-2,CASCMDRVYGYTF
TRBV2,TRBJ1-5,CASSDGRANQPQHF
TRBV2,TRBJ1-1,CASNRDTNTEAFF
TRBV11-2,TRBJ2-7,CASETPGRGPLYEQYF
TRBV4-1,TRBJ2-1,CASSPRTGAEQFF
TRBV5-1,TRBJ2-1,CASSTPDRRVPYNEQFF
TRBV28,TRBJ1-2,CASSPPDPTGAEYGYTF
TRBV6-1,TRBJ1-5,CASSEHSFTEEPQHF
TRBV9,TRBJ2-7,CASSATLGQSYEQYF
TRBV7-2,TRBJ2-3,CASSTELGLDTQYF
TRBV7-9,TRBJ2-4,CASSYRDSKNIQYF
TRBV19,TRBJ1-5,CASSIGTGGQGNQPQHF